These 3 T cell receptor beta chains share one sample of origin, sequenced in a study of T cell changes during pregnancy in multiple sclerosis. Method: immunoSEQ multiplex PCR; TCRdb's copy keeps in-frame clones and lacks some. The table has about 110,000 clones, roughly nine tenths seen once. Sequencing used peripheral blood, obtained after pregnancy. These receptors came from a female donor with multiple sclerosis, enrolled in a pregnancy study.

The V gene is TRBV11-1, the J gene TRBJ1-2; D gene uncertain. CDR3 length: 15 amino acids. Per the germline V gene, CDR1 is SGHAT and CDR2 is FQDESV (reference sequence). The V and J ends lost 5 bases and 1 base respectively, with 14 bases between them. DNA for the CDR3: TGTGCCAGCAGCCCCGGGCACGGAGGTAACTATGGCTACACCTTC. This sequence encodes CASSPGHGGNYGYTF.

The CDR3 DNA follows: TGCGCCAGCAGCCCCCAGACAGGACATTCACCCCTCCACTTT. Encoded protein: CASSPQTGHSPLHF. The genes are TRBV4-1 and TRBJ1-6, with D maybe TRBD1 (6 bases). Trimming cost V 4 bases and J 8 bases, with 12 bases left between them. CDR1 is MGHRA, CDR2 YSYEKL, per germline. The CDR3 contains 14 residues.

The gene calls are TRBV18 and TRBJ2-5; TRBD1 matches at 7 bases. CDR1 is KGHSH and CDR2 is LQKENI in the germline V gene. There are 15 residues in the CDR3. V lost 4 bases, J lost 2 bases, and 7 bases stayed unmatched. CDR3 region: CASSLTGTAQETQYF. Written as DNA, the CDR3 is TGTGCCAGCTCACTAACCGGGACAGCACAAGAGACCCAGTACTTC.